This T cell receptor beta chain stems from a study of T cell repertoires in cytomegalovirus infection. Study background: Indications came from public TCR beta signatures; they pointed to CMV infection and to a matching HLA type.

From the reads, TCRdb called clonotypes with MiXCR, one entry per CDR3 protein. There are 700,000 to 850,000 distinct CDR3 sequences in the sample; around a third occur only once, and approximately 13% lies in the top ten. For this clonotype: Its specificity is unknown.

CDR3 length equals 14 residues. Germline V gene lookup returns CDR1 SEHNR and CDR2 FQNEAQ (reference sequence). Between the trimmed V and J ends, which lost 4 bases and 5 bases, there was a span of 15 bases. This sequence joins TRBV7-9 and TRBJ2-7; D might be TRBD2 (6 bases). The sequence derives from a human donor in good health (CMV status not recorded). Some clones in this sample may be carry-over from other donors' samples. The input for sequencing was cultured CD8+ T cells from PBMCs, taken from culture after CMV antigen stimulation. CDR3 nucleotides: TGTGCCAGCAGCTCCCCGGAGGGGTACCACGAGCAGTACTTC. This encodes CASSSPEGYHEQYF. Variable domain in full (rest from reference TRBV7-9 and TRBJ2-7): DTGVSQNPRHKITKRGQNVTFRCDPISEHNRLYWYRQTLGQGPEFLTYFQNEAQLEKSRLLSDRFSAERPKGSFSTLEIQRTEQGDSAMYLCASSSPEGYHEQYFGPGTRLTVT.